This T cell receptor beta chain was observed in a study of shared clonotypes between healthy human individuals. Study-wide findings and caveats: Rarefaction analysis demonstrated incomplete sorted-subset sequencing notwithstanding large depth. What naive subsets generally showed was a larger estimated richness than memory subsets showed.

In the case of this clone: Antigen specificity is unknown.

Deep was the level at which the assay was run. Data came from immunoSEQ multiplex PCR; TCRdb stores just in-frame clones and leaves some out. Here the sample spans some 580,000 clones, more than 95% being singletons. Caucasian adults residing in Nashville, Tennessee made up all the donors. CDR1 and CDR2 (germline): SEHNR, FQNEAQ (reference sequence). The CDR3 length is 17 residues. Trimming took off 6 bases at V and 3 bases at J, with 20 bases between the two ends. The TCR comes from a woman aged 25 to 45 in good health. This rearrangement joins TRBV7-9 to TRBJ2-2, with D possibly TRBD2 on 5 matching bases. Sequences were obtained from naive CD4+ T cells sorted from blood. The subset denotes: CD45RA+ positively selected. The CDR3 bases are TGTGCCAGCAGTCTCGCTAAACTAGGGTTGGACACCGGGGAGCTGTTTTTT. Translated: CASSLAKLGLDTGELFF.